This T cell receptor beta chain was recovered during a study of T-cell reconstitution after alpha-beta-depleted transplantation in children. Unique molecular identifiers were incorporated during preparation of the TCRbeta library. Via MiXCR, TCRdb re-called the PCR reads, giving one row per CDR3 protein. Here the sample spans around 380,000 distinct CDR3 sequences, approximately 11% being singletons. This clonotype was found a few times. This CDR3 has 16 amino acids. The germline V gene has CDR1 SGHVS and CDR2 FNYEAQ. Between the trimmed V and J ends, which lost 5 bases and 1 base, there was a span of 17 bases.

The receptor was derived from a human donor who donated a stem cell graft to a child with acute myeloid leukemia. The chain carries TRBV7-6 and TRBJ1-1; a possible D gene is TRBD1 (5 bases). Source: PBMCs from the stem cell graft donor, taken from the stem cell graft. CDR3 residues: CASSPLPGLQNTEAFF. The CDR3 nucleotides are TGTGCCAGCAGCCCGTTGCCGGGACTGCAGAACACTGAAGCTTTCTTT.